A single T cell receptor (beta chain) is shown here with its context. This clone was found a few times. Its antigen specificity is not known. Base qualities are not recorded, but no much larger clone differs from it by a single base. Libraries came from the immunoSEQ multiplex PCR assay. For the multiplex PCR, a mixture combining 60 forward primers for TCR Vbeta segments and 13 reverse primers for TCR Jbeta segments was used. Amplification of the CDR3 region of rearranged TCR beta genes was performed with a multiplex PCR assay on genomic DNA. The Illumina HiSeq System was used to sequence the amplified TCR beta libraries as 87-base-pair reads. The published analysis was carried out like this. Across the 500 to 750 repertoires, a later analysis counted 80 million or so unique TCR beta chains, around 11 million of which were shared by at least two donors. A nearest-neighbor algorithm error-corrected the raw reads and collapsed the reads into unique sequences, merging closely related sequences to remove PCR and sequencing errors. CDR3 sequences were aligned to IMGT reference sequences to assign V, D and J gene segments. For a sequence to be retained, at least a six-nucleotide match to both a V gene segment and a J gene segment was required. Rearrangements were classified as productive when the CDR3 lacked stop codons and remained in frame with V and J, and all other rearrangements were classified as non-productive. Following IMGT convention, CDR3 was defined as the stretch from the second conserved V-encoded cysteine to the conserved J-encoded phenylalanine. The earlier analysis of around 640 of the donors excluded sequences that lacked an unambiguous match to a single V gene segment. In an earlier analysis of 587 of the donors, V segments were called functional above 56.7% productive rearrangements and were called segregating when the between-donor standard deviation exceeded 5%. A statistical classification framework was built to diagnose cytomegalovirus status from the catalog of TCR beta chain sequences. A later analysis assigned V and J genes by comparing TCR nucleotide sequences with IMGT/GENE-DB human TR gene sequences. In a later analysis, CDR3 sequences and most-parsimonious VDJ recombination scenarios were assigned using the TCRdist pipeline. In a later analysis, each TCR beta chain was defined by its CDR3 amino acid sequence together with its V-gene family, and reads without a unique V-gene family were excluded. As a way to deal with suspected cross-contamination and a sequencing artifact, a later analysis dropped roughly 620 nucleotide sequences that were highly shared and had low generation probability. In a later analysis, a clonal expansion index for each public chain was calculated from normalized within-repertoire ranks of inferred template counts. A later analysis computed generation probabilities with a VDJ recombination model fitted to out-of-frame rearrangements, and checked the results against IGoR. Hypergeometric tests were used in a later analysis to score TCR-TCR, TCR-HLA and TCR-CMV co-occurrence, with a repertoire-size bias correction applied to the TCR pairs. False discovery rates were estimated in a later analysis by permuting HLA or CMV assignments 20 times. In a later analysis, co-occurring TCRs were grouped using DBSCAN, and TCRdist sequence similarity was added for clustering within HLA-allele-positive subsets. For co-occurrence clustering, repertoires with fewer than 30,000 or more than 120,000 public chains were excluded, along with a handful of repertoires with anomalous nucleotide sharing. What TCRdb holds here is the immuneACCESS table cut down to in-frame rearrangements. Part of the clones is not present; checked against another copy, under half of the missing clones reflect an unresolved V gene, and the others are unexplained. V, J and clone size are those of that table, while D and trimming were read from the DNA. A total of approximately 170,000 clones appear in this sample, 62% of them only once. 2.5% to 3.5% of the sample rests with the top ten.

In total, 600 or so healthy bone marrow donors made up the cohort. All cohort members were sampled while nominally healthy, although unrecorded immune exposures were likely present. The donor was CMV seronegative and was included in the group of several hundred seronegative cohort members. Each donor provided a peripheral blood sample, and peripheral blood mononuclear cells were used for TCR beta sequencing. Genomic DNA extraction from the blood cell samples was performed with the Qiagen DNeasy Blood Extraction Kit. The data belong to a study of cytomegalovirus exposure and HLA in healthy donors (dated by TCRdb to the late 2010s). A note on the overall study: In an earlier analysis of some 610 of the donors, about 260 Gb of sequence data and some 100 million unique TCR beta sequences from 150 million to 200 million T cells were reported. An early release covering some 640 HLA-typed donors comprised about 300 gigabases of sequencing data and roughly 85 million unique TCR sequences. The genetic ancestry cluster associated with self-reported Caucasian donors included over 80% of the 398 genotyped donors. The study was designed to test whether signatures of past pathogen exposure could be identified by cataloging public T cell receptors. The T cell repertoires of around 730 subjects were profiled by immunosequencing and related to cytomegalovirus serostatus. A separate validation cohort of about 110 different subjects was used in addition to the roughly 670-subject first cohort. The study combined high-throughput TCR immunosequencing, statistical association of individual TCRs with disease status, and machine learning to predict cytomegalovirus infection status. In a later analysis, previously published TCR beta repertoires from several hundred donors were re-analyzed and high-resolution HLA genotyping was added so that TCR occurrence patterns could be studied. Rather than using new phenotypic data, the later analysis identified candidate immune exposures from TCR beta sequences and from how often those sequences occurred across donors. An earlier analysis of 587 of the donors applied high-throughput TCR beta sequencing to assess whether each TCR beta V gene segment acted as functional or pseudogenic. Alongside the repertoire data, information on donor age, sex, ethnicity and CMV serostatus was compiled. A later genetic analysis took genome-wide SNP genotypes for about 65% of the 666 donors and used that subset as a discovery cohort. Every repertoire in the discovery cohort had been generated on one and the same sequencing platform. Both class I and class II loci were covered by HLA typing, at four-digit resolution. The number of donors typed differed by locus, with about 620-630 for A, B, C, DRB1 and DQB1, around 520 for DQA1, about 610 for DPA1, and some 470 for DPB1. Because of strong linkage in the cohort, roughly five DR-DQ haplotypes were treated as single units for association and clustering. On average, around 240,000 unique TCR beta nucleotide sequences were sequenced per donor among several hundred genotyped donors of the cohort, with 15% to 20% of those sequences being non-productive.

Overall results and qualifications from the work: According to a later analysis, parvovirus B19, influenza, CMV and Epstein-Barr virus appeared linked to several top co-occurrence clusters. This cohort had only TCR beta chains sequenced, and the lack of alpha or paired-chain data limited which features could be detected. Approximately 16 rarely observed V segments, including chromosome 9 orphons, were excluded from the earlier analysis of about 500 of the donors because counts were too low. A later genetic analysis reported fewer N-insertions in productive TCRs among donors in an Asian-associated ancestry cluster than the roughly 700-donor mean. The presence/absence analyses assumed that sequencing depth was roughly uniform across donors, and that assumption may not be true. A cluster of highly shared sequence variants was judged likely to represent a technical artifact of the sequencing pipeline. According to a later analysis, TCR association rates differed among HLA loci, with DRB1 alleles showing the most associated TCRs and HLA-C alleles showing the fewest. A total of 150 or so TCR beta chains were listed by the study as associated with cytomegalovirus. A few of the identified cytomegalovirus-associated TCR beta chains were confirmed in vitro to be specific for cytomegalovirus antigens. Most TCR sequences were seen in very few donors, while some public TCRs were found in many individuals. Correlated functional status among segregating V segments might be attributable to linkage disequilibrium, but an unknown experimental factor could not be ruled out. Compared with equally common non-associated chains, HLA-associated TCR beta chains in a later analysis were more clonally expanded and had lower generation probabilities. An association between a missense DCLRE1C variant and V-gene and J-gene trimming of TCR beta chains was found in a later genetic analysis and replicated in an independent cohort. Specific HLA alleles were associated with 15,000 to 20,000 TCR beta sequences at a false discovery rate of 0.05 in a later analysis. Some IMGT-functional V segments, including TRBV6-2 and TRBV6-3, could not be told apart with the 87-base-pair reads, so those segments were excluded. Because some donors lacked HLA typing at each locus, the association tests relied only on the typed subset. CMV serostatus was the only immune exposure information available for the cohort. An earlier analysis of approximately 530 of the donors showed that most TCR beta V segments appeared in productive rearrangements either about 87% or about 30% of the time, which broadly matched IMGT annotations. A further reported finding was that TCR beta sequences accurately predicted the HLA-A and HLA-B alleles for most subjects in the first cohort. The classifier was reported to diagnose cytomegalovirus status with high specificity and sensitivity in both the original cohort and the validation cohort. Assigning TCR associations to individual alleles was difficult when HLA alleles, especially DR and DQ, strongly co-occurred. The authors suggested that the approach could potentially be generalized to other disease states and immunological phenotypes. In a later analysis, most CMV-associated TCR beta chains were found to appear HLA-restricted, with HLA associations seemingly driven largely by CMV exposure.

V gives up 3 bases and J gives up 3 bases, and the segment between their germline ends measures 14 bases. The germline V gene (reference sequence) provides CDR1 LNHDA and CDR2 SQIVND. Spanning cysteine to phenylalanine, the CDR3 consists of 16 amino acids. Only CDR3 DNA is held: 48 bases, read in frame from base 1. This sequence was found in a man in his forties or fifties in good health and CMV-seronegative. The rearrangement joined TRBV19 to TRBJ2-2; the D region possibly corresponds to TRBD1 (5 bases align). The sequencing input was PBMCs. The CDR3 loop reads CASSIRWGSDTGELFF. The DNA sequence is given as TGTGCCAGTAGTATTAGATGGGGCTCTGACACCGGGGAGCTGTTTTTT.